This is a list of T cell receptor beta chains from one sample in a study of OX40 agonist ivuxolimab in advanced cancers. Profiled with immunoSEQ multiplex PCR; TCRdb holds only in-frame clones, not every one. Among around 57,000 clones listed, more than 65% were seen once. The specimen comprised CD4+ or CD8+ T cells sorted from blood, sampled in a trial of the OX40 agonist ivuxolimab. The receptor set was obtained from an adult with an advanced solid tumor such as melanoma, head and neck, liver or kidney cancer. Each CDR3 is given with its conserved first and last residue. Fields, in order: D gene, J gene, V gene, clone size, CDR3 DNA, CDR3 protein. D genes are given only for firm matches. Some rows mark clone size as missing; the rest say once, few, many or name a class of expanded clone.

NA,TRBJ1-1,TRBV6-5,NA,TGTGCCAGCAGTTACTCGATATTCGGGGTGGACACTGAAGCTTTCTTT,CASSYSIFGVDTEAFF
TRBD1,TRBJ2-7,TRBV7-6,NA,TGTGCCAGCAGCCGCTACGGGACAGGGGACCTCTACGAGCAGTACTTC,CASSRYGTGDLYEQYF
NA,TRBJ1-2,TRBV4-1,NA,TGCGCCAGCAGCCAGTCACAGGCAAGCTTCTATGGCTACACCTTC,CASSQSQASFYGYTF
NA,TRBJ2-6,TRBV5-1,NA,TGCGCCAGCAGCCACCACACCACAGGGCGAGGAGGGGCCAACGTCCTGACTTTC,CASSHHTTGRGGANVLTF
TRBD2,TRBJ2-7,TRBV7-2,NA,TGTGCCAGCAGCCCACGGACTAGCGGCGAGCAGTACTTC,CASSPRTSGEQYF
TRBD1,TRBJ2-3,TRBV7-2,few,TGTGCCAGCAGCTTAAAACAGGGGACCCTCACAGATACGCAGTATTTT,CASSLKQGTLTDTQYF
TRBD1,TRBJ2-2,TRBV19,NA,TGTGGCTCCGGGACAGGGACCGACGGCGGGGAGCTGTTTTTT,CGSGTGTDGGELFF
TRBD1,TRBJ2-7,TRBV6-1,once,TGTGCCAGCAGTTCACCGGACAGGGCGGGGGAGCAGTACTTC,CASSSPDRAGEQYF
NA,TRBJ2-2,TRBV5-4,NA,TGTGCCAGCAGCTTAATAAACACCGGGGAGCTGTTTTTT,CASSLINTGELFF
TRBD1,TRBJ1-3,TRBV7-2,NA,TGTGCCAGCAGCTTAGGGGACAGGGTTGGAAACACCATATATTTT,CASSLGDRVGNTIYF
NA,TRBJ2-1,TRBV7-2,NA,TGTGCCAGCAGCTTAGCAGCTAGGGGGAAATGGTTCTTC,CASSLAARGKWFF
NA,TRBJ2-6,TRBV5-4,NA,TGTGCCAGCAGCACGTGGTTGGGGGGAGCTGGGGCCAACGTCCTGACTTTC,CASSTWLGGAGANVLTF
TRBD1,TRBJ1-2,TRBV9,NA,TGTGCCAGCAGCGTCTTTGACAGGGTCTCGAACTATGGCTACACCTTC,CASSVFDRVSNYGYTF